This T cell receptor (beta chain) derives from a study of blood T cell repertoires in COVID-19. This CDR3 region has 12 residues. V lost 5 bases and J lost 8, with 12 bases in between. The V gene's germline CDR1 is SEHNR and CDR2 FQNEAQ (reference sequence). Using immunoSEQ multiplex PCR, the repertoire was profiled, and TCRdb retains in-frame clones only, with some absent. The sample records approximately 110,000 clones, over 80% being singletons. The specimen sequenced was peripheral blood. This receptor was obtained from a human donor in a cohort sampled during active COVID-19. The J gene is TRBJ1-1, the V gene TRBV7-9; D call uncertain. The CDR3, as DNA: TGTGCCAGCAGCCCAACGGGTCGGGAAGCTTTCTTT. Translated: CASSPTGREAFF. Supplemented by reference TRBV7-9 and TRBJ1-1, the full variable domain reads DTGVSQNPRHKITKRGQNVTFRCDPISEHNRLYWYRQTLGQGPEFLTYFQNEAQLEKSRLLSDRFSAERPKGSFSTLEIQRTEQGDSAMYLCASSPTGREAFFGQGTRLTVV.